The next 25 T cell receptor beta chains were all read from a single sample in a study of Ad26.COV2.S vaccination and SARS-CoV-2 variants. Libraries were prepared by immunoSEQ multiplex PCR; TCRdb keeps only in-frame clonotypes and omits some of them. Of roughly 500,000 clones in the sample, around nine tenths were seen once. The treatment is: around 19 received Ad26.COV2.S at low or high dose, single or two shots; about five received placebo; per-sample allocation not given. Specimen acquisition occurred on day 63 following the initial vaccine or placebo injection. The sample was peripheral blood, taken in a trial of Ad26.COV2.S vaccine versus placebo. The source is a person aged 18-65 years who received the Ad26.COV2.S COVID-19 vaccine or a placebo.

In the case of this clone: This sample also contains other DNA sequences that code for the same CDR3. The V gene is TRBV6-5, the J gene TRBJ1-1; no clear D gene. The V and J ends lost 8 bases and 0 bases respectively, with 10 bases between them. CDR3 length: 13 amino acids. CDR1 MNHEY and CDR2 SVGAGI come from the germline V gene. The DNA for the CDR3 is TGTGCCAGCTCGCGTACAGTGAACACTGAAGCTTTCTTT. Translated, it gives CASSRTVNTEAFF.

The chain is built from TRBV29-1 and TRBJ1-1; D is unclear. The CDR3 covers 14 residues. Germline assignment: CDR1 SQVTM and CDR2 ANQGSEA. V dropped 7 bases and J dropped 4 bases, with 19 bases sitting between them. The CDR3 coding sequence is TGCAGCGCCACAACTCGGGTAGGATTCACTGAAGCTTTCTTT. Protein sequence: CSATTRVGFTEAFF.

A single count supports this clone. V is TRBV11-2 and J is TRBJ2-3; D is unresolved. Germline loops: CDR1 SGHAT, CDR2 FQNNGV. Trimming stripped 1 base from V and 10 bases from J, with 12 bases between. There are 13 residues in the CDR3. CDR3 in amino acids: CASSLAASWAQYF. DNA for the CDR3: TGTGCCAGCAGCTTAGCGGCTAGTTGGGCGCAGTATTTT. The complete variable domain, with remaining parts taken from reference TRBV11-2 and TRBJ2-3, reads EAGVAQSPRYKIIEKRQSVAFWCNPISGHATLYWYQQILGQGPKLLIQFQNNGVVDDSQLPKDRFSAERLKGVDSTLKIQPAKLEDSAVYLCASSLAASWAQYFGPGTRLTVL.

This sequence joins TRBV3-1 (or the pseudogene TRBV3-2) and TRBJ2-1, with TRBD2 identical over 14 bases. V gave up 0 bases and J gave up 1 base; unmatched junction bases: 8. Germline CDR1 is LGHDT and CDR2 is YNNKEL (reference sequence). The CDR3 is 20 amino acids. This CDR3 reads CASSQEGLAGVLISYNEQFF. The CDR3 DNA follows: TGTGCCAGCAGCCAAGAGGGACTAGCGGGAGTCCTGATTTCCTACAATGAGCAGTTCTTC.

A single count supports this clone. This chain connects TRBV27 to TRBJ2-1; 13 bases match TRBD2. CDR3 length equals 14 residues. Germline values: CDR1 MNHEY, CDR2 SMNVEV (reference sequence). V lost 6 bases to trimming and J lost 6 bases; unmatched junction nucleotides: 2. CDR3 nucleotides: TGTGCCAGCAGGGGACTAGCGGGGATCAATGAGCAGTTCTTC. Protein: CASRGLAGINEQFF.

The chain employs TRBV11-3 and TRBJ2-2; D possibly matches TRBD1 or TRBD2 (5 bases each). V was cut by 1 base and J by 4 bases, with 10 bases left in between. The germline V gene encodes CDR1 SGHNT and CDR2 YENEEA. This CDR3 has 15 residues. The CDR3 here is CASSLGGAGTGELFF. CDR3 nucleotide sequence: TGTGCCAGCAGCTTAGGGGGCGCGGGCACCGGGGAGCTGTTTTTT.

This clone has a handful of counts. V is TRBV28 and J is TRBJ1-4; TRBD1 matches 7 bases. Germline V gives CDR1 MDHEN, CDR2 SYDVKM. The V segment lost 7 bases and the J segment 7 bases; nucleotides outside the gene matches: 12. The CDR3 loop spans 15 amino acids. This CDR3 is CASNPRGGRREKLFF. The CDR3 DNA reads TGTGCCAGCAACCCCAGGGGGGGGCGGCGTGAAAAACTGTTTTTT.

The gene calls are TRBV7-9 and TRBJ1-4; D is unclear. V was trimmed by 4 bases and J by 5 bases, leaving 8 bases between them. Germline CDR1 and CDR2: SEHNR and FQNEAQ (reference sequence). The CDR3 runs to 13 residues. The CDR3 region is CASSSNLNEKLFF. Here the CDR3 DNA reads TGTGCCAGCAGCTCCAACTTAAATGAAAAACTGTTTTTT.

V and J are TRBV24-1 and TRBJ1-5; the D is unclear. This CDR3 is 14 amino acids long. Trimming removed 4 bases at V and 6 bases at J, with 12 bases between. Germline lookup yields CDR1 KGHDR and CDR2 SFDVKD. CDR3 in amino acids: CATSDRSLSQPQHF. The CDR3 nucleotides read TGTGCCACCAGTGACCGTAGTCTAAGTCAGCCCCAGCATTTT.

This clone was counted once. The chain carries TRBV6-5 and TRBJ1-3, with D possibly matching TRBD1 (5 bases). CDR1 is MNHEY and CDR2 is SVGAGI in the germline V gene. This CDR3 has 15 amino acids. The V and J ends lost 6 bases and 2 bases respectively, with 14 bases between them. CDR3: CASSRAVPPGNTIYF. As DNA, the CDR3 is TGTGCCAGCAGCAGGGCCGTTCCGCCTGGAAACACCATATATTTT.

This clone was detected only a few times. The V gene is TRBV7-3, the J gene TRBJ1-2; maybe TRBD1 (6 bases). The CDR3 sequence is 14 residues long. Germline values: CDR1 SGHTA, CDR2 FQGTGA. Trimming removed 5 bases from V and 6 bases from J, with 16 bases in between. The DNA for the CDR3 is TGTGCCAGCAGCGAGGACAGCAGCTCGCATGGCTACACCTTC. Amino acids: CASSEDSSSHGYTF.

V and J are TRBV7-2 and TRBJ1-3, with D possibly matching TRBD1 (5 bases). This CDR3 contains 16 residues. Trimming cost V 4 bases and J 3 bases, with 16 bases left between them. Looked up from germline, CDR1 is SGHTA and CDR2 is FQGNSA. CDR3 protein: CASSWGPRGIGNTIYF. The CDR3 DNA reads as TGTGCCAGCAGCTGGGGACCGAGGGGAATTGGAAACACCATATATTTT.

V is TRBV7-2 and J is TRBJ2-1; 13 positions agree with TRBD2. There are 16 residues in the CDR3. Germline CDR1 and CDR2: SGHTA and FQGNSA. With 5 bases clipped from V and 8 bases from J, the junction kept 9 bases outside the gene matches. This CDR3 reads CASSPSLAGGVDEQFF. The CDR3 DNA is TGTGCCAGCAGCCCGTCACTAGCGGGAGGGGTCGATGAGCAGTTCTTC.

This clone was seen once. This chain joins TRBV9 and TRBJ2-3, with 9 bases identical to TRBD1. The CDR3 loop spans 15 amino acids. Germline V lookup: CDR1 SGDLS, CDR2 YYNGEE. J was trimmed by 4 bases and V by 4 bases; bases with no gene match: 7. The CDR3 nucleotides are TGTGCCAGCAGCACTCTGGGACAGGGTGCAGATACGCAGTATTTT. As protein: CASSTLGQGADTQYF.

The CDR3 DNA sequence: TGTGCCAGCAGCCGCCCTGGGGCCTCGGAGGGTCAAGCTTTCTTT. Residues: CASSRPGASEGQAFF. The chain is built from TRBV3-1 (or the pseudogene TRBV3-2) and TRBJ1-1; tentative D call: TRBD1 (5 bases). Per the germline V gene, CDR1 is LGHDT and CDR2 is YNNKEL (reference sequence). Trimming pared 4 bases from V and 9 bases from J, leaving 21 bases between. The length of the CDR3 is 15 residues.

The rearrangement links TRBV2 to TRBJ1-1; no clear D gene. From germline, CDR1 is SNHLY and CDR2 FYNNEI. The CDR3 runs 14 residues. V lost 3 bases, J lost 2 bases, and 10 bases lay in between. CDR3 nucleotide sequence: TGTGCCAGCAGTGAGATTAGGGTAAACACTGAAGCTTTCTTT. This sequence encodes CASSEIRVNTEAFF.

The CDR3 sequence is CASSVSGNTPYNEQFF. The CDR3 DNA follows: TGTGCCAGCAGCGTTAGCGGGAATACCCCCTACAATGAGCAGTTCTTC. V is TRBV7-8 and J is TRBJ2-1; TRBD2 aligns across 8 bases. V shed 5 bases and J 2 bases; nucleotides not matched to a gene: 8. CDR1 and CDR2 from the germline V gene are SGHVS and FQNEAQ. This CDR3 comprises 16 residues.

This clone was picked up a small number of times. The chain is built from TRBV5-8 and TRBJ2-7; 14 nucleotides line up with TRBD2. The germline gives CDR1 SGHTS, CDR2 YDEGEE. Losses at the gene ends were 0 bases for V and 0 bases for J; bases not matched to a gene: 2. This CDR3 has 17 amino acids. The CDR3 is CASSLAGTSGSSYEQYF. In DNA, the CDR3 is TGTGCCAGCAGCTTGGCCGGGACTAGCGGGAGCTCCTACGAGCAGTACTTC.

This sequence joins TRBV4-1 and TRBJ1-1; perhaps TRBD1 as D (5 bases). The V end lost 1 base, the J end lost 1 base, and 13 bases lay between the germline ends. The CDR3 runs to 16 residues. Germline values: CDR1 MGHRA, CDR2 YSYEKL. The CDR3 loop is CASSQGGVTANTEAFF. CDR3 sequence (DNA): TGCGCCAGCAGCCAAGGGGGGGTGACAGCGAACACTGAAGCTTTCTTT.

The gene calls are TRBV5-1 and TRBJ1-2, with 11 bases matching TRBD1. Germline CDR1 is SGHRS and CDR2 is YFSETQ. J was trimmed by 4 bases and V by 4 bases; bases with no gene match: 3. The CDR3 extends over 14 amino acids. The DNA for the CDR3 is TGCGCCAGCAGCGGTGGGACAGGGGGCTATGGCTACACCTTC. Its translation: CASSGGTGGYGYTF.

V gene TRBV18 combines with J gene TRBJ1-1; D is uncertain. From germline, CDR1 is KGHSH and CDR2 LQKENI. The CDR3 is 16 residues long. V was shortened by 10 bases and J by 1 base, with 22 bases between the two germline ends. The CDR3 reads CATLRFQIAANTEAFF. The CDR3 DNA sequence: TGTGCCACCCTCCGGTTTCAGATTGCGGCGAACACTGAAGCTTTCTTT.

The chain employs TRBV28 and TRBJ1-2; 9 nucleotides line up with TRBD1. In germline, CDR1 is MDHEN, CDR2 SYDVKM. The CDR3 contains 15 residues. V dropped 4 bases and J dropped 8; count of bases not matched to a gene: 11. Here the CDR3 DNA reads TGTGCCAGCAGTTCAGAAGGACAGGGGAGGTTGGGCTACACCTTC. Translation gives CASSSEGQGRLGYTF.

This rearrangement joins TRBV3-1 (or the pseudogene TRBV3-2) to TRBJ1-1, with D hard to call. Germline lookup yields CDR1 LGHDT and CDR2 YNNKEL (reference sequence). This CDR3 comprises 14 residues. The ends were cut back, 2 bases at V and 1 base at J, with 8 bases in the middle. The CDR3 nucleotides are TGTGCCAGCAGCCAACGGGCATGGAACACTGAAGCTTTCTTT. It translates to CASSQRAWNTEAFF.

The chain couples TRBV4-3 to TRBJ2-7; D is perhaps TRBD2 (5 bases). V lost 0 bases to trimming and J lost 6 bases, with 9 bases between them. The germline CDR1 and CDR2 sequences are LGHNA and YSLEER. This CDR3 has 13 amino acids. The CDR3 DNA reads as TGCGCCAGCAGCCAAGAAGAAGGACTCGAGCAGTACTTC. This translates into CASSQEEGLEQYF.

The CDR3 protein is CASSFATGEYEQYF. The CDR3 region has the DNA TGTGCCAGCAGTTTTGCCACAGGGGAATACGAGCAGTACTTC. V is TRBV28 and J is TRBJ2-7; 7 nucleotides match TRBD1. CDR1 is MDHEN, CDR2 SYDVKM, per germline. Trimming took 3 bases from V and 4 from J; bases not matched to a gene: 6. This CDR3 contains 14 residues.